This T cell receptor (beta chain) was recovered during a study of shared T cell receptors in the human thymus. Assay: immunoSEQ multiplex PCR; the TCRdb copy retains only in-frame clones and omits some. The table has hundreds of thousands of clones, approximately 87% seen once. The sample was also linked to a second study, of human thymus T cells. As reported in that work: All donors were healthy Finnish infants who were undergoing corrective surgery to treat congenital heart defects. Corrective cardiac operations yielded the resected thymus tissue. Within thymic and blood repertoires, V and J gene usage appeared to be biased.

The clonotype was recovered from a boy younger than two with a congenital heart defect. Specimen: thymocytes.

CDR3 protein: CASSPGLAGGRSTDTQYF. CDR3 nucleotide sequence: TGTGCCAGCAGTCCGGGACTAGCGGGAGGGAGAAGCACAGATACGCAGTATTTT. This rearrangement joins TRBV27 to TRBJ2-3, with 16 bases identical to TRBD2. V lost 5 bases to trimming and J lost 0 bases; unmatched junction nucleotides: 5. The V gene's germline CDR1 is MNHEY and CDR2 SMNVEV (reference sequence). CDR3 size: 18 residues.